These T cell receptor beta chains were read from a single sample in a study of blood T cells in healthy people across ages. A single record per CDR3 protein comes from TCRdb applying MiXCR to the 5' RACE reads. The table shows about 1.5 million distinct CDR3 sequences, with approximately 42% occurring only once. The sequenced sample was blood. Every receptor here comes from a woman between 18 and 30 years old in good health. Each CDR3 is given with its conserved first and last residue. D genes are given only for firm matches. Rows may omit the clone size; those that give it use once, few, many or a size class.

d_gene: -
abundance: -
v_gene: TRBV14
j_gene: TRBJ2-7
CDR3aa: CASRQDGSSYNEQYF
CDR3nt: TGTGCCAGCAGACAGGACGGTAGCTCCTACAATGAGCAGTACTTC

d_gene: TRBD1
abundance: once
v_gene: TRBV24-1
j_gene: TRBJ2-3
CDR3aa: CATSDSRQGARGTQYF
CDR3nt: TGTGCCACCAGTGATTCGCGACAGGGGGCGCGGGGTACACAGTATTTT

d_gene: TRBD2
abundance: -
v_gene: TRBV7-2
j_gene: TRBJ2-1
CDR3aa: CASSIRTSTRETQFF
CDR3nt: TGTGCCAGCAGCATAAGGACTAGCACGAGGGAGACCCAGTTCTTC

d_gene: -
abundance: few
v_gene: TRBV2
j_gene: TRBJ1-1
CDR3aa: CASSAVTEAFF
CDR3nt: TGTGCCAGCAGTGCGGTGACTGAAGCTTTCTTT

d_gene: TRBD1
abundance: -
v_gene: TRBV20-1
j_gene: TRBJ2-7
CDR3aa: CSATNRGFPYEQYF
CDR3nt: TGCAGTGCTACAAACAGGGGTTTCCCCTACGAGCAGTACTTC

d_gene: -
abundance: -
v_gene: TRBV6-1
j_gene: TRBJ2-1
CDR3aa: CASSVGVQGRASGAVNEQFF
CDR3nt: TGTGCCAGCAGTGTTGGGGTACAGGGACGGGCATCGGGAGCGGTCAATGAGCAGTTCTTC

d_gene: TRBD2
abundance: -
v_gene: TRBV6-6
j_gene: TRBJ2-3
CDR3aa: CASSPGPGRAGDTQYF
CDR3nt: TGTGCCAGCAGTCCCGGCCCCGGGAGGGCCGGAGATACGCAGTATTTT

d_gene: TRBD1
abundance: -
v_gene: TRBV29-1
j_gene: TRBJ2-1
CDR3aa: CSSVGTGGNEQFF
CDR3nt: TGCAGCTCCGTCGGGACAGGGGGCAATGAGCAGTTCTTC

d_gene: -
abundance: few
v_gene: TRBV7-9
j_gene: TRBJ2-2
CDR3aa: CASSSHGGELFF
CDR3nt: TGTGCCAGCAGCTCGCATGGCGGGGAGCTGTTTTTT

d_gene: TRBD2
abundance: -
v_gene: TRBV3-1
j_gene: TRBJ2-5
CDR3aa: CASSQDLGRGGQETQYF
CDR3nt: TGTGCCAGCAGCCAAGATTTGGGGAGGGGTGGGCAGGAGACCCAGTACTTC

d_gene: -
abundance: -
v_gene: TRBV29-1
j_gene: TRBJ2-7
CDR3aa: CSVEVRNTYEQYF
CDR3nt: TGCAGCGTTGAAGTTCGCAACACCTACGAGCAGTACTTC